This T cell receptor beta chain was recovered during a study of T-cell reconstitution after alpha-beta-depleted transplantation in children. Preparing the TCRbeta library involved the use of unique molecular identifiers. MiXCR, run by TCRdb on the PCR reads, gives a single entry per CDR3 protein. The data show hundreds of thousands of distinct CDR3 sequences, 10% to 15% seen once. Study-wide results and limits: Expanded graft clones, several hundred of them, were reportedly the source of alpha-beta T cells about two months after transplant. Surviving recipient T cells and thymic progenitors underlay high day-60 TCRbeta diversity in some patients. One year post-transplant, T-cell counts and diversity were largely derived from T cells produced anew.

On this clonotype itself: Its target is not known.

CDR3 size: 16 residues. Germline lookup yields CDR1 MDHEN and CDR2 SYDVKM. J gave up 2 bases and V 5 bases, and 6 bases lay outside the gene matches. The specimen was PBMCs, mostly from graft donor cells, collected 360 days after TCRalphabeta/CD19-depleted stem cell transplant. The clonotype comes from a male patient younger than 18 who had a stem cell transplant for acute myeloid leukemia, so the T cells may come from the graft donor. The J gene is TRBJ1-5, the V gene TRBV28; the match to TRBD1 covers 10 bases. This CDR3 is CASSLRTGGRNQPQHF. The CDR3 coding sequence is TGTGCCAGCAGTCTAAGGACAGGGGGACGCAATCAGCCCCAGCATTTT. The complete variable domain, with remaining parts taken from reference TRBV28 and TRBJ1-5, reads DVKVTQSSRYLVKRTGEKVFLECVQDMDHENMFWYRQDPGLGLRLIYFSYDVKMKEKGDIPEGYSVSREKKERFSLILESASTNQTSMYLCASSLRTGGRNQPQHFGDGTRLSIL.